This T cell receptor beta chain was recorded in a study of T-cell reconstitution after alpha-beta-depleted transplantation in children (dated by TCRdb to about 2016). Background for the entire study: T-cell immune reconstitution after TCRalphabeta/CD19-depleted allogeneic hematopoietic cell transplantation in children was quantitatively tracked in the study by means of TCR repertoire profiling. Findings and caveats that apply to the study as a whole: In some patients, the high TCRbeta diversity seen at day 60 was put down to recipient T cells and intrathymic progenitors that had survived conditioning. The apparently early recovery of alphabetaT-cell counts about two months after transplant reportedly depended on only several hundred rapidly expanded clones that came from non-depleted graft cells. Over subsequent months, a decline in hyperexpanded clone frequencies was noted, and after one year, T-cell counts and TCRbeta diversity were mostly ascribed to newly produced T cells.

The label giving this sample's treatment or condition can be read as: allogeneic hematopoietic cell transplantation with graft depleted of TCRalphabeta T cells and CD19 B cells. The children who served as transplant recipients had been given grafts of TCRalphabeta/CD19-depleted allogeneic hematopoietic cells. For this clonotype: This clone's antigen is unknown. Nothing much larger sits one base from this clone, and base qualities are not available.

The germline V gene yields MDHEN for CDR1 and SYDVKM for CDR2. There are 14 amino acids in the CDR3, from cysteine to phenylalanine inclusive. Here the CDR3 DNA is all that survives: 42 bases in frame from base 1. V is reduced by 2 bases and J by 2 bases, leaving a spacing of 10 bases between them. Receptor amplification or capture employed PCR. Sequencing relied on an Illumina HiSeq 2500. To normalize quantification of the TCRbeta repertoire, the TCR libraries were built with molecular barcoding that relied on unique molecular identifiers. TCRdb reran the public reads through fastp at Q25 and MiXCR, keeping productive beta chains. Identical CDR3 proteins give one entry, which carries the most common genes and DNA. Within this sample are about 350,000 distinct CDR3 sequences, with about 16% of them counted one time only. The ten top clones hold 35% to 50% of the sample.

The clonotype was recovered from a male patient aged 2 to 9 who had a stem cell transplant for acute lymphoblastic leukemia, so the T cells may come from the graft donor. The rearrangement joined TRBV28 to TRBJ2-7, with an unclear D gene assignment. Here the sequenced sample was PBMCs, mostly from graft donor cells, taken 360 days after TCRalphabeta/CD19-depleted stem cell transplant. The sequenced DNA: TGTGCCAGCAGTTTAGCCCTGACGCCCTACGAGCAGTACTTC. Translated, it gives CASSLALTPYEQYF.